A single sample gave rise to the 24 T cell receptor beta chains below, sequenced in a study of tissue T cells after allogeneic stem cell transplantation. Libraries were prepared by immunoSEQ multiplex PCR; TCRdb keeps only in-frame clonotypes and omits some of them. Altogether thousands of clones are present, 62% being singletons, with the ten largest covering 4.1%. The specimen sequenced was gut tissue. The receptors were sampled from a female BALB/c mouse in good health. For the strain, the MHC haplotype given is H2-d.

A remark on this clone: Gene labels here are mouse ones. The read terminates 1 residue ahead of where the CDR3 ends, so the germline J gene completes it. V and J are TRBV13-1 and TRBJ2-7, with 8 bases aligning to TRBD2. V gave up 0 bases and J gave up 4 bases; unmatched junction bases: 6. Germline CDR1 NSHNY, CDR2 SYGAGN. The CDR3 spans 15 residues. The CDR3 DNA, read in part, is TGTGCCAGCAGTGATGCCGAGACTGGGGTATATGAACAGTAC. Protein sequence: CASSDAETGVYEQY. From start to end, the CDR3 is CASSDAETGVYEQYF.

This clone was observed a handful of times. Mouse gene names apply. The read terminates 1 residue ahead of where the CDR3 ends, so the germline J gene completes it. The chain is built from TRBV4 and TRBJ2-7, with 9 bases aligning to TRBD2. Germline trimming cut 5 bases from V and 7 bases from J; bases unmatched to any gene: 3. The CDR3 is made up of 12 amino acids. Germline values: CDR1 LGHDT, CDR2 YNNKQL (reference sequence). CDR3 bases read: TGTGCCAGCAGCAACGGACTGGGGGAACAGTAC. It codes for CASSNGLGEQY. Given in full, the CDR3 is CASSNGLGEQYF.

Points on this clone: The germline and genes are mouse ones. The read is 1 residue too short to cover the CDR3 end, so that end is filled in from the germline J gene. The chain recombines TRBV13-1 with TRBJ1-1; 8 positions match TRBD1. Germline CDR1 NSHNY, CDR2 SYGAGN. The CDR3 is 14 residues long. J lost 3 bases, V lost 2 bases, and 3 bases had no gene match. The CDR3 bases that were read are TGTGCCAGCAGTGAGGCAGGGGGCGACACAGAAGTCTTC. Its protein product is CASSEAGGDTEVF. The CDR3 as a whole reads CASSEAGGDTEVFF.

Comments on this clone: The gene names here belong to mouse. The read ends 1 residue early relative to the CDR3; the germline J gene fills the gap. V gene TRBV5 combines with J gene TRBJ2-7, with 9 bases aligning to TRBD1. The length of the CDR3 is 14 residues. Germline trimming cut 3 bases from V and 2 bases from J; bases unmatched to any gene: 2. The germline V gene encodes CDR1 LGHNA and CDR2 YNLKQL (reference sequence). The CDR3 spells CASSHTGGAYEQYF. CDR3 bases read: TGTGCCAGCAGCCACACAGGGGGCGCCTATGAACAGTAC.

In regard to this clone: Gene labels here are mouse ones. Read coverage stops 1 residue before the CDR3 terminus; the germline J gene supplies the remainder. The chain combines TRBV1 with TRBJ2-7; TRBD1 matches at 8 bases. The CDR3 extends over 15 amino acids. Germline CDR1 is NSQYPW and CDR2 is LRSPGD (reference sequence). V shed 0 bases, J shed 6 bases, and the junction held 7 bases outside the gene matches. The CDR3 sequence: CTCSADGDRTREQYF. CDR3 DNA (partial): TGCACCTGCAGTGCAGATGGGGACAGGACTCGTGAACAGTAC.

Of note for this clone: Gene names refer to mouse genes. Read coverage stops 1 residue before the CDR3 terminus; the germline J gene supplies the remainder. The V call is TRBV13-1, the J call TRBJ2-1; possibly TRBD1 or TRBD2 for D (5 bases each). Trimming stripped 3 bases from V and 5 bases from J, with 9 bases between. This CDR3 region has 13 residues. CDR1 is NSHNY and CDR2 is SYGAGN in the germline V gene. The CDR3 bases that were read are TGTGCCAGCAGTGGGCAGGGACATGCTGAGCAGTTC. Its protein is CASSGQGHAEQF. The whole CDR3 region reads CASSGQGHAEQFF.

In its sample, this clone is large. Mouse gene names and germline throughout. The CDR3 end falls 1 residue outside the read, so it is completed with the germline J gene. The chain joins TRBV29 to TRBJ2-1, with D possibly TRBD1 on 6 matching bases. Per germline, CDR1 MSHET and CDR2 SYDVDS. V lost 4 bases and J lost 7, with 8 bases in between. The CDR3 has 12 residues. This CDR3 is CASSSQGAEQFF. CDR3 bases read: TGTGCTAGCAGTTCACAGGGAGCTGAGCAGTTC.

Points on this clone: Gene names and germline match the mouse. The read ends 1 residue before the CDR3 terminus; that terminus is restored from the germline J gene. The V call is TRBV3, the J call TRBJ2-5; TRBD2 matches 13 bases. The V segment lost 5 bases and the J segment 2 bases; nucleotides outside the gene matches: 7. CDR3 length: 17 amino acids. Germline V gene lookup returns CDR1 SNHLY and CDR2 FYNGKV (reference sequence). The sequenced CDR3 bases are TGTGCCAGCAGCCTTCCGGGACTGGGGGGGATCCAAGACACCCAGTAC. Translating gives CASSLPGLGGIQDTQY. The entire CDR3 protein is CASSLPGLGGIQDTQYF. Complete variable domain (other parts from reference TRBV3 and TRBJ2-5): GPKVLQIPSHQIIDMGQMVTLNCDPVSNHLYFYWYKQILGQQMEFLVNFYNGKVMEKSKLFKDQFSVERPDGSYFTLKIQPTALEDSAVYFCASSLPGLGGIQDTQYFGPGTRLLVL.

To note about this clone: These gene names are mouse names. The CDR3 extends 1 residue past the end of the read, so its final part is completed from the germline J gene. The chain recombines TRBV20 with TRBJ2-7; tentatively, D is TRBD1 (6 bases). This CDR3 is 11 amino acids long. Trimming took off 2 bases at V and 6 bases at J, with 8 bases between the two ends. Looked up from germline, CDR1 is GFQATS and CDR2 is STVNSAI. The CDR3 spells CGARSGVEQYF. The sequenced part of the CDR3 DNA is TGTGGTGCTAGGTCAGGGGTTGAACAGTAC.

Points on this clone: Here the gene names and germline are mouse. The sequenced fragment ends 1 residue before the CDR3 boundary, so the rest is inferred from the germline J gene. This chain joins TRBV19 and TRBJ1-6; D gene unclear. TRBJ1-6 is an open reading frame whose function is uncertain. Germline lookup yields CDR1 FNHDT and CDR2 SITEND (reference sequence). This CDR3 is 13 amino acids long. Trimming removed 1 base at V and 3 bases at J, with 2 bases between. The sequenced CDR3 bases are TGTGCCAGCAGTATATTCTATAATTCGCCCCTCTAC. It is translated as CASSIFYNSPLY. The whole CDR3 protein reads CASSIFYNSPLYF.

This clone occurred a few times. Mouse germline and gene names are used. The CDR3 spells CASSDSGGNERLFF. Incomplete CDR3 DNA: TGTGCCAGCAGTGATTCAGGGGGCAACGAAAGATTATTT. The V gene is TRBV13-1, the J gene TRBJ1-4, with 7 nucleotides matching TRBD1. The read finishes 1 residue shy of the CDR3 end, and the germline J gene is used to complete it. Germline CDR1 NSHNY, CDR2 SYGAGN. The CDR3 runs 14 residues. The V and J ends lost 1 base and 4 bases, in that order; junction bases with no gene match: 1.

In the case of this clone: The genes are named according to mouse. The CDR3 end falls 1 residue outside the read, so it is completed with the germline J gene. J is TRBJ2-7 and V is TRBV13-3, with 8 positions matching TRBD2. Germline values: CDR1 NNHDY, CDR2 SYVADS. The CDR3 runs 13 residues. J lost 5 bases, V lost 6 bases, and 7 bases had no gene match. CDR3 DNA, as far as it was read: TGTGCCAGCACCAACTGGGGGAAGGATGAACAGTAC. It translates to CASTNWGKDEQY. The whole CDR3 protein reads CASTNWGKDEQYF.

This clone occurred a few times. Genes here carry mouse names. The read is 1 residue too short to cover the CDR3 end, so that end is filled in from the germline J gene. This sequence joins TRBV13-2 and TRBJ2-2; TRBD2 aligns across 9 bases. This CDR3 has 15 amino acids. Germline loops: CDR1 NNHNN, CDR2 SYGAGS (reference sequence). With 5 bases clipped from V and 0 bases from J, the junction kept 2 bases outside the gene matches. CDR3 DNA, as far as it was read: TGTGCCAGCGGGGGACTGGGAGCAAACACCGGGCAGCTCTAC. It is translated as CASGGLGANTGQLY. The entire CDR3 protein is CASGGLGANTGQLYF.

This clone was seen a single time. Gene names and germline refer to mouse. From the germline J gene comes the end of the CDR3, since the read stops 1 residue before it. The chain combines TRBV4 with TRBJ2-4; 7 nucleotides match TRBD1. The CDR3 length is 13 residues. Germline assignment: CDR1 LGHDT and CDR2 YNNKQL (reference sequence). Trimming at V came to 4 bases and at J to 7 bases, leaving 5 bases not matched to a gene. CDR3: CASSFDRDDTLYF. The DNA read from the CDR3 is TGTGCCAGCAGCTTTGACAGGGACGACACCTTGTAC.

As to this clone: Mouse gene names apply. The CDR3 end falls 1 residue outside the read, so it is completed with the germline J gene. This chain links TRBV16 with TRBJ1-3; weak D call: TRBD1 (5 bases). V shed 5 bases and J shed 0 bases, with 14 bases lying between them. The V gene's germline CDR1 is SGHSA and CDR2 FRNQAP. The CDR3 extends over 16 amino acids. The CDR3 sequence: CASSPRTHNSGNTLYF. CDR3 bases read: TGTGCAAGCAGCCCGAGGACACATAATTCTGGAAATACGCTCTAT.

Concerning this clone itself: Any gene name here is a mouse gene name. Coverage ceases 1 residue before the CDR3 finishes, and the germline J gene fills in the end. The chain recombines TRBV1 with TRBJ1-3; D remains unclear. The CDR3 consists of 13 residues. Germline CDR1 and CDR2: NSQYPW and LRSPGD (reference sequence). V was clipped by 2 bases and J by 0 bases, with 2 bases between them. Incomplete CDR3 DNA: TGCACCTGCAGTGCACATTCTGGAAATACGCTCTAT. It codes for CTCSAHSGNTLY. The whole CDR3 is CTCSAHSGNTLYF.

This clone is classed as large. Gene names and germline match the mouse. The CDR3 end lies 1 residue beyond the end of the read and is filled in from the germline J gene. The chain links TRBV13-2 to TRBJ2-7; TRBD2 matches 12 bases. This CDR3 has 15 amino acids. Germline CDR1 and CDR2: NNHNN and SYGAGS (reference sequence). With V trimmed by 3 bases and J by 6 bases, 7 bases remained unmatched. The DNA read from the CDR3 is TGTGCCAGCGGTGCCCGACTGGGGGGGCATGGTGAACAGTAC. Its translation: CASGARLGGHGEQY. The entire CDR3 is CASGARLGGHGEQYF.

Only a few counts were recorded for this clone. Gene names denote mouse genes. The read comes to an end 1 residue before the CDR3 does, leaving the germline J gene to fill in the end. The chain has TRBV13-2 and TRBJ2-7, with a weak D call TRBD1 (6 bases). The V end lost 0 bases, the J end lost 0 bases, and 10 bases lay between the germline ends. This CDR3 region has 15 residues. Per germline, CDR1 NNHNN and CDR2 SYGAGS (reference sequence). CDR3 protein: CASGDAGQSSYEQYF. The CDR3 DNA, read in part, is TGTGCCAGCGGTGATGCTGGACAGAGCTCCTATGAACAGTAC.

To note about this clone: The gene names here belong to mouse. The read ends 1 residue before the CDR3 terminus; that terminus is restored from the germline J gene. The chain employs TRBV20 and TRBJ2-4, with D unclear. The V gene lost 0 bases and the J gene lost 1 base, with 5 bases spanning the gap. The CDR3 extends over 13 amino acids. Germline V gene data show CDR1 as GFQATS and CDR2 as STVNSAI. CDR3 DNA (partial): TGTGGTGCTAGGGAGCAGGGTCAAAACACCTTGTAC. Protein product: CGAREQGQNTLY. The whole CDR3 sequence reads CGAREQGQNTLYF.

Of note for this clone: The gene names here belong to mouse. The read halts 1 residue ahead of the CDR3 end, with the missing end drawn from the germline J gene. The sample carries other DNA sequences with the same CDR3. The gene calls are TRBV3 and TRBJ2-7; D not resolved. Germline assignment: CDR1 SNHLY and CDR2 FYNGKV (reference sequence). CDR3 length: 12 amino acids. Trimming removed 1 base at V and 4 bases at J, with 5 bases between. The covered CDR3 bases are TGTGCCAGCAGCTTAGAGGGATATGAACAGTAC. It translates to CASSLEGYEQY. The whole CDR3 sequence is CASSLEGYEQYF.

Remarks on this clone: Mouse germline and gene names are used. The read stops 1 residue short of the end of the CDR3; the missing end is completed from the germline J gene. The chain combines TRBV5 with TRBJ1-4, with 7 bases lining up with TRBD1. The CDR3 consists of 15 residues. The V gene's germline CDR1 is LGHNA and CDR2 YNLKQL (reference sequence). Trimming at V came to 4 bases and at J to 2 bases, leaving 4 bases not matched to a gene. Incomplete CDR3 DNA: TGTGCCAGCAGCCTGCCGGGACAGTCCAACGAAAGATTATTT. The encoded protein is CASSLPGQSNERLF. From start to end, the CDR3 is CASSLPGQSNERLFF.

On this clone itself: Gene names denote mouse genes. The missing CDR3 end, 1 residue past where the read stops, is filled in from the germline J gene. The chain employs TRBV21 and TRBJ2-2; the D gene is possibly TRBD2 (6 bases). TRBV21 is treated as an ORF (open reading frame) with a function not yet certain. The CDR3 totals 13 residues. V lost 4 bases and J lost 3, with 6 bases in between. The CDR3 reads CASSRGDTGQLYF. The sequenced CDR3 bases are TGTGCTAGCAGTCGGGGGGACACCGGGCAGCTCTAC.

This clone has just a few counts. The gene symbols are mouse symbols. The CDR3 loop reads CASSDRTGGYEQYF. The DNA read from the CDR3 is TGTGCCAGCAGTGACAGGACTGGGGGTTATGAACAGTAC. This chain uses TRBV13-3 with TRBJ2-7; 10 positions match TRBD2. The sequence runs out 1 residue before the end of the CDR3; the remainder is reconstructed from the germline J gene. The germline CDR1 and CDR2 sequences are NNHDY and SYVADS. The CDR3 covers 14 residues. V trimming: 2 bases; J trimming: 4 bases; junction bases outside the gene matches: 3.

As concerns this clone: The germline and genes are mouse ones. The read ends 1 residue before the CDR3 terminus; that terminus is restored from the germline J gene. The chain combines TRBV31 with TRBJ1-6; no reliable D call. Being an ORF, TRBJ1-6 has a function that is uncertain. Germline-derived CDR1 and CDR2 are GKSSPN and SITVG. The CDR3 is 16 amino acids. Trimming pared 0 bases from V and 0 bases from J, leaving 9 bases between. CDR3 DNA, as far as it was read: TGTGCCTGGAGTCTAGACATCTATTCCTATAATTCGCCCCTCTAC. Its protein is CAWSLDIYSYNSPLY. In full, the CDR3 is CAWSLDIYSYNSPLYF.